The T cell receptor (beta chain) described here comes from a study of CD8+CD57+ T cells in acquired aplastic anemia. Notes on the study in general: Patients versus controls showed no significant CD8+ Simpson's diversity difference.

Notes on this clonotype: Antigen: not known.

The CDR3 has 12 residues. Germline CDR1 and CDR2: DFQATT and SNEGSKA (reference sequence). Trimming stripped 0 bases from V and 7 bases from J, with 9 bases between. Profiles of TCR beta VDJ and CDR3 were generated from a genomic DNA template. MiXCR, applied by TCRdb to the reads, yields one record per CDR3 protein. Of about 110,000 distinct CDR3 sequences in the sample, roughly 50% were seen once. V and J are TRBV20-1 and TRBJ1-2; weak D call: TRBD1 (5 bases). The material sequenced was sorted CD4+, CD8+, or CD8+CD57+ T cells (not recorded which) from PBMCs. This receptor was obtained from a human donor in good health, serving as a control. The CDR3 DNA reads TGCAGTGCTAGAGACAGGGCGGGTGGCTACACCTTC. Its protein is CSARDRAGGYTF.